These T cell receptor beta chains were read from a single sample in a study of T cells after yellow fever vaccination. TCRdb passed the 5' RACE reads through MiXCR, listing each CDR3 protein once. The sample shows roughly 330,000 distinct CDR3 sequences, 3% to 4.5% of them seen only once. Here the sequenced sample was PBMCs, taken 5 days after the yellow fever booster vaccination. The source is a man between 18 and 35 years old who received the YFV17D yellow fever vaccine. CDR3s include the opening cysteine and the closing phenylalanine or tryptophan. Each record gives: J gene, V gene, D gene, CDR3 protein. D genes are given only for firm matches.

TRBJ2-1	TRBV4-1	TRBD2	CASSQEFSGGTYNEQFF
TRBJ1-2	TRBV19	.	CASSTIPSVYYGYTF
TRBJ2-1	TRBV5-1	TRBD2	CASSLTSGGLYNEQFF
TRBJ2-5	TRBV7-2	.	CASSPKGPEETQYF
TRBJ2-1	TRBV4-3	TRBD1	CASSQTSGTEDNEQFF
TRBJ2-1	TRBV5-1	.	CASSSPSAYNEQFF
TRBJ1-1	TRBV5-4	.	CATTTGLTEAFF
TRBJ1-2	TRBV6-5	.	CASSYDRARDGYTF
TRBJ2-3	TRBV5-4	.	CASSSRLAGHGDTQYF
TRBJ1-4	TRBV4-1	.	CASSQQGRDEKLFF
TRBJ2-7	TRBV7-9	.	CASSSPQEGRYEQYF
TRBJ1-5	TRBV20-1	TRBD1	CSAATGGSSQPQHF
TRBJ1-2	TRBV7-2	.	CASSLVLGWANYGYTF
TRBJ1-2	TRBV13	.	CASSGQRRVILYGYTF
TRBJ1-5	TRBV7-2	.	CASRPSISVDQPQHF
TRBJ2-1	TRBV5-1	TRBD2	CASSTPLAGGYNEQFF
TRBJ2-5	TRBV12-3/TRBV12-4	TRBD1	CASSSRDREETQYF
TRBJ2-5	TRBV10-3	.	CAISGMAEETQYF
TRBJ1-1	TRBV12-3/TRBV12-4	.	CASSWTPVVDEAFF
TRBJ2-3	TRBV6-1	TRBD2	CASSEAGGPADTQYF
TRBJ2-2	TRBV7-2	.	CASSFGWGELFF
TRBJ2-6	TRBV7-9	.	CASSSHDSGANVLTF
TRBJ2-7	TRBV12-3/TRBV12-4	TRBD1	CASSSRQGKRYEQYF
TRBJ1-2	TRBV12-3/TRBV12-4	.	CASSPGHGYTF
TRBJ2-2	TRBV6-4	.	CASSDSTTGELFF
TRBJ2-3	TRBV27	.	CASSPEWGTDTQYF
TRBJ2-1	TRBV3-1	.	CASSQDLNEQFF
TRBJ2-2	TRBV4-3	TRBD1	CASSQAIFGQGASGELFF
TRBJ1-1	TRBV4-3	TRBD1	CASSQDWGQGDAEAFF
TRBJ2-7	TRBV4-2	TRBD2	CASSQDVGSGASYEQYF
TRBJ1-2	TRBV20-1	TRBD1	CSARAHRGGWWAYYGYTF
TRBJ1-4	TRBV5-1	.	CASSQDATNEKLFF
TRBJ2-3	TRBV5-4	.	CASSAGGHTQYF
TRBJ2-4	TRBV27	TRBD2	CASSLSSSGGWGNIQYF
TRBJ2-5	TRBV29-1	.	CWDGLVQETQYF
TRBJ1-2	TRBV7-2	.	CASSFPPTGDYGYTF
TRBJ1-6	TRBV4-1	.	CASSQVSPNRDSYNSPLHF
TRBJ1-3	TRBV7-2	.	CASSFNRVEAGNTIYF
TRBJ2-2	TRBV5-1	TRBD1	CASSLDRVTTGELFF
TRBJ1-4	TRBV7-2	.	CASSYGGAREKLFF
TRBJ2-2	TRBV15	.	CATRYGGRTGELFF
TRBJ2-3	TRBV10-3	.	CAISESSPRATDTQYF
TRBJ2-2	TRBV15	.	CATSLGAGRTGELFF
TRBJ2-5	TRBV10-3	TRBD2	CATTRLAGRETQYF
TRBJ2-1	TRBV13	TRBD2	CASSRGLANYNEQFF
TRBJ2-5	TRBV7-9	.	CASSLSLDSAYQETQYF
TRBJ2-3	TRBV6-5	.	CASRLLGGGDTQYF
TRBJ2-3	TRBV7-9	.	CASSRDFLRTDTQYF
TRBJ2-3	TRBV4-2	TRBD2	CASSQGSGSTDTQYF
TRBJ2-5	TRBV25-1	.	CASSGDSGAQETQYF
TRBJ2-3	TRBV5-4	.	CASRRTEYSTDTQYF
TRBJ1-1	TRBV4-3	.	CASSPTTGRTEAFF
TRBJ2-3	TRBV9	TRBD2	CASSVGLGDTQYF
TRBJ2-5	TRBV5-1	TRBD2	CASSLVSGRETQYF
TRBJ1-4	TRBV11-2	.	CASSLDSFSEKLFF